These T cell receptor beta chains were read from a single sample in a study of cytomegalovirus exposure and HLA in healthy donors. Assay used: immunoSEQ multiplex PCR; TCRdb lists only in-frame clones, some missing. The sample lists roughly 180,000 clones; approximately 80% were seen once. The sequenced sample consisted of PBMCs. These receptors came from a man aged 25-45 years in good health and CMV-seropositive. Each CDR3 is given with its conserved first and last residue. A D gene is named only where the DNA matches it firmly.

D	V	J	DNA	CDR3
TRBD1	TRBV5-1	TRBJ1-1	TGCGCCAGCAGCCTGGACAGGGCGTGGGGTACTGAAGCTTTCTTT	CASSLDRAWGTEAFF
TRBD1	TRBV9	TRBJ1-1	TGTGCCAGCAGCGTAGAGGGACAGGGGGCTTTCGAAGCTTTCTTT	CASSVEGQGAFEAFF
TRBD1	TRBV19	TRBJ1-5	TGTGCCAGTAGTATTGGAGGGGGCGGCAATCAGCCCCAGCATTTT	CASSIGGGGNQPQHF
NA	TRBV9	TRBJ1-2	TGTGCCAGCAGCGTAGTGTCATCTAACTATGGCTACACCTTC	CASSVVSSNYGYTF
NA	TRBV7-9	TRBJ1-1	TGTGCCAGCAGTCCACAGGGAATGAACACTGAAGCTTTCTTT	CASSPQGMNTEAFF
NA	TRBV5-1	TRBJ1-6	TGCGCCAGCAGCTTGGAAGGGGAACTCTCACCCCTCCACTTT	CASSLEGELSPLHF
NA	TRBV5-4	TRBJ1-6	TGTGCCAGCAGCACTAACAGGGCTTCTTTGTCACCCCTCCACTTT	CASSTNRASLSPLHF
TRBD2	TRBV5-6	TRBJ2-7	TGTGCCAGCAGCTTGGACAGCGGGGGATACGAGCAGTACTTC	CASSLDSGGYEQYF
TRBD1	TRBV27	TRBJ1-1	TGTGCCAGCAGAGACAACAGGGGTGGCACTGAAGCTTTCTTT	CASRDNRGGTEAFF
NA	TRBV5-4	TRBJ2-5	TGTGCCAGCAGCCCGGCGGTACACCGACAAGAGACCCAGTACTTC	CASSPAVHRQETQYF